These T cell receptor beta chains were read from a single sample in a study of Ad26.COV2.S vaccination and SARS-CoV-2 variants. Measured with immunoSEQ multiplex PCR; TCRdb has only the in-frame clones, and not every one. The sample lists over 110,000 clones, about nine tenths seen once, with approximately 5% in the top ten. The material sequenced was peripheral blood, taken after recovery from COVID-19. These receptor sequences come from a human donor who had recovered from COVID-19. CDR3s include the opening cysteine and the closing phenylalanine or tryptophan. The D gene is left open where the match is weak. Rows give clone size only sometimes, using once, few, many, or a class for an expanded clone.

cdr3_aa: CASSTGQGGLEAFF
cdr3_nt: TGTGCCAGTAGTACTGGACAGGGGGGACTTGAAGCTTTCTTT
d_call: TRBD1
j_call: TRBJ1-1
v_call: TRBV19
clone_size: NA

cdr3_aa: CASKFRQGHREQYF
cdr3_nt: TGTGCCAGTAAGTTCAGACAGGGGCATCGGGAGCAGTACTTC
d_call: TRBD1
j_call: TRBJ2-7
v_call: TRBV19
clone_size: NA

cdr3_aa: CASSFGGTANYGYTF
cdr3_nt: TGTGCCAGCAGTTTTGGCGGGACAGCTAACTATGGCTACACCTTC
d_call: TRBD1
j_call: TRBJ1-2
v_call: TRBV28
clone_size: NA

cdr3_aa: CASSSGTFYGYTF
cdr3_nt: TGTGCCAGCAGTTCCGGGACCTTCTATGGCTACACCTTC
d_call: NA
j_call: TRBJ1-2
v_call: TRBV12-3/TRBV12-4
clone_size: NA

cdr3_aa: CASRNDLGASEQYF
cdr3_nt: TGTGCCAGCAGAAATGACTTGGGGGCGAGCGAGCAGTACTTC
d_call: NA
j_call: TRBJ2-7
v_call: TRBV5-4
clone_size: NA

cdr3_aa: CASSLDVTGGADTQYF
cdr3_nt: TGCGCCAGCAGCTTGGACGTCACAGGGGGAGCAGATACGCAGTATTTT
d_call: TRBD1
j_call: TRBJ2-3
v_call: TRBV5-1
clone_size: NA

cdr3_aa: CASSLGDRRGETQYF
cdr3_nt: TGTGCCAGCAGCTTAGGGGACAGGAGAGGAGAGACCCAGTACTTC
d_call: TRBD1
j_call: TRBJ2-5
v_call: TRBV7-2
clone_size: NA

cdr3_aa: CASSPGTLTGELFF
cdr3_nt: TGTGCCAGCAGCCCCGGGACCCTCACCGGGGAGCTGTTTTTT
d_call: NA
j_call: TRBJ2-2
v_call: TRBV11-2
clone_size: NA

cdr3_aa: CASGFSGASTDTQYF
cdr3_nt: TGTGCCAGCGGTTTTAGCGGGGCAAGCACAGATACGCAGTATTTT
d_call: TRBD2
j_call: TRBJ2-3
v_call: TRBV6-2/TRBV6-3
clone_size: NA

cdr3_aa: CASSPKLNTEAFF
cdr3_nt: TGTGCCAGCAGCCCTAAACTTAACACTGAAGCTTTCTTT
d_call: NA
j_call: TRBJ1-1
v_call: TRBV9
clone_size: NA

cdr3_aa: CASKLRESYGNTIYF
cdr3_nt: TGTGCCAGCAAGCTCAGGGAATCGTACGGAAACACCATATATTTT
d_call: NA
j_call: TRBJ1-3
v_call: TRBV28
clone_size: NA

cdr3_aa: CASSVGLARSTDTQYF
cdr3_nt: TGTGCCAGCAGCGTAGGACTAGCGAGAAGCACAGATACGCAGTATTTT
d_call: TRBD2
j_call: TRBJ2-3
v_call: TRBV9
clone_size: NA

cdr3_aa: CASNRQGGTEAFF
cdr3_nt: TGTGCCAGCAACCGACAGGGGGGGACTGAAGCTTTCTTT
d_call: TRBD1
j_call: TRBJ1-1
v_call: TRBV7-2
clone_size: NA

cdr3_aa: CASSWGRLSGYTF
cdr3_nt: TGTGCCAGCAGCTGGGGCCGTCTCTCTGGCTACACCTTC
d_call: NA
j_call: TRBJ1-2
v_call: TRBV2
clone_size: NA

cdr3_aa: CASRAAGPYNEQFF
cdr3_nt: TGCGCCAGCAGAGCGGCGGGGCCCTACAATGAGCAGTTCTTC
d_call: NA
j_call: TRBJ2-1
v_call: TRBV5-1
clone_size: NA

cdr3_aa: CASSVESGTDYYEQYF
cdr3_nt: TGTGCCAGCAGCGTAGAATCCGGGACGGATTACTACGAGCAGTACTTC
d_call: NA
j_call: TRBJ2-7
v_call: TRBV9
clone_size: NA

cdr3_aa: CSSVGAGLNTEAFF
cdr3_nt: TGCAGCTCAGTCGGGGCAGGACTTAACACTGAAGCTTTCTTT
d_call: NA
j_call: TRBJ1-1
v_call: TRBV29-1
clone_size: NA

cdr3_aa: CASSEYLAVSF
cdr3_nt: TGTGCCAGCAGTGAATATTTAGCTGTGTCTTTT
d_call: NA
j_call: TRBJ1-1
v_call: TRBV25-1
clone_size: NA

cdr3_aa: CASRGAVTALTGELFF
cdr3_nt: TGCGCCAGCAGGGGGGCCGTGACTGCCCTCACCGGGGAGCTGTTTTTT
d_call: NA
j_call: TRBJ2-2
v_call: TRBV5-1
clone_size: once

cdr3_aa: CASSSPTVPYEQYF
cdr3_nt: TGTGCCAGCAGCTCTCCGACAGTTCCCTACGAGCAGTACTTC
d_call: NA
j_call: TRBJ2-7
v_call: TRBV11-2
clone_size: NA

cdr3_aa: CSVGLRNTEAFF
cdr3_nt: TGCAGCGTCGGACTGAGGAACACTGAAGCTTTCTTT
d_call: NA
j_call: TRBJ1-1
v_call: TRBV29-1
clone_size: NA

cdr3_aa: CASSPQGGDEKLFF
cdr3_nt: TGTGCCAGCAGCCCCCAGGGGGGGGACGAAAAACTGTTTTTT
d_call: TRBD1
j_call: TRBJ1-4
v_call: TRBV5-4
clone_size: NA

cdr3_aa: CASSLNRAEQYF
cdr3_nt: TGTGCCAGCAGCTTAAATCGGGCCGAGCAGTACTTC
d_call: NA
j_call: TRBJ2-7
v_call: TRBV13
clone_size: NA

cdr3_aa: CASSFSPGDRWDKNIQYF
cdr3_nt: TGTGCCAGCAGTTTTAGTCCCGGGGATCGATGGGACAAAAACATTCAGTACTTC
d_call: NA
j_call: TRBJ2-4
v_call: TRBV28
clone_size: NA

cdr3_aa: CASSYRGAVEQYF
cdr3_nt: TGTGCCAGCAGTTACCGGGGTGCCGTCGAGCAGTACTTC
d_call: NA
j_call: TRBJ2-7
v_call: TRBV6-5
clone_size: NA

cdr3_aa: CASRRGLAGGISYNEQFF
cdr3_nt: TGTGCCAGCAGGCGGGGACTAGCGGGGGGTATATCCTACAATGAGCAGTTCTTC
d_call: TRBD2
j_call: TRBJ2-1
v_call: TRBV2
clone_size: NA

cdr3_aa: CAVGEGNEQYF
cdr3_nt: TGTGCCGTGGGTGAGGGGAACGAGCAGTACTTC
d_call: NA
j_call: TRBJ2-7
v_call: TRBV24-1
clone_size: NA

cdr3_aa: CASKGVGRQLNTEAFF
cdr3_nt: TGTGCCAGCAAAGGGGTGGGGCGACAGTTGAACACTGAAGCTTTCTTT
d_call: NA
j_call: TRBJ1-1
v_call: TRBV2
clone_size: NA

cdr3_aa: CASVVGTGMTGELFF
cdr3_nt: TGTGCCAGCGTGGTAGGGACAGGGATGACCGGGGAGCTGTTTTTT
d_call: TRBD1
j_call: TRBJ2-2
v_call: TRBV2
clone_size: few

cdr3_aa: CSARGRRGAFF
cdr3_nt: TGCAGTGCTAGGGGCAGGAGAGGAGCTTTCTTT
d_call: NA
j_call: TRBJ1-1
v_call: TRBV20-1
clone_size: NA

cdr3_aa: CSVATGFTNYGYTF
cdr3_nt: TGCAGCGTTGCTACAGGGTTTACTAACTATGGCTACACCTTC
d_call: NA
j_call: TRBJ1-2
v_call: TRBV29-1
clone_size: NA

cdr3_aa: CASSPQHSTNEKLFF
cdr3_nt: TGTGCCAGTAGTCCCCAACACTCAACTAATGAAAAACTGTTTTTT
d_call: NA
j_call: TRBJ1-4
v_call: TRBV19
clone_size: NA

cdr3_aa: CASSFESEQYF
cdr3_nt: TGTGCCAGCAGTTTCGAGTCCGAGCAGTACTTC
d_call: NA
j_call: TRBJ2-7
v_call: TRBV12-3/TRBV12-4
clone_size: NA

cdr3_aa: CATSDPGQGRGELFF
cdr3_nt: TGTGCCACCAGTGATCCGGGACAGGGAAGGGGGGAGCTGTTTTTT
d_call: TRBD1
j_call: TRBJ2-2
v_call: TRBV24-1
clone_size: NA

cdr3_aa: CASRESPRRDTQYF
cdr3_nt: TGTGCCAGCAGGGAGTCACCTAGGAGGGATACGCAGTATTTT
d_call: NA
j_call: TRBJ2-3
v_call: TRBV6-5
clone_size: NA

cdr3_aa: CASSDWDTSYGYTF
cdr3_nt: TGTGCCAGCAGTGATTGGGACACTTCCTATGGCTACACCTTC
d_call: NA
j_call: TRBJ1-2
v_call: TRBV25-1
clone_size: NA

cdr3_aa: CAWSLTGATEAFF
cdr3_nt: TGTGCCTGGAGTCTTACAGGGGCGACTGAAGCTTTCTTT
d_call: TRBD1
j_call: TRBJ1-1
v_call: TRBV30
clone_size: NA

cdr3_aa: CATSDSLDRPNEQFF
cdr3_nt: TGTGCCACCAGTGATTCGCTTGACAGGCCCAATGAGCAGTTCTTC
d_call: NA
j_call: TRBJ2-1
v_call: TRBV24-1
clone_size: NA

cdr3_aa: CASSHSEGSFLSGNTIYF
cdr3_nt: TGTGCCAGCAGCCATTCGGAGGGCAGTTTTCTCTCTGGAAACACCATATATTTT
d_call: NA
j_call: TRBJ1-3
v_call: TRBV14
clone_size: NA

cdr3_aa: CASSQDRVPGNTIYF
cdr3_nt: TGTGCCAGCTCACAAGACAGGGTCCCTGGAAACACCATATATTTT
d_call: TRBD1
j_call: TRBJ1-3
v_call: TRBV18
clone_size: NA

cdr3_aa: CASSAALAPTDTQYF
cdr3_nt: TGCGCCAGCTCGGCTGCTCTAGCCCCCACAGATACGCAGTATTTT
d_call: NA
j_call: TRBJ2-3
v_call: TRBV4-3
clone_size: NA

cdr3_aa: CASSPPLGANEKLFF
cdr3_nt: TGTGCCAGCAGCCCACCGCTAGGGGCTAATGAAAAACTGTTTTTT
d_call: NA
j_call: TRBJ1-4
v_call: TRBV7-9
clone_size: once

cdr3_aa: CASSIDRLGGYTF
cdr3_nt: TGTGCCAGTAGTATCGACAGGCTAGGCGGCTACACCTTC
d_call: NA
j_call: TRBJ1-2
v_call: TRBV19
clone_size: NA

cdr3_aa: CASSPDRAPTGELFF
cdr3_nt: TGTGCCAGCTCACCGGACAGGGCTCCCACCGGGGAGCTGTTTTTT
d_call: TRBD1
j_call: TRBJ2-2
v_call: TRBV18
clone_size: NA